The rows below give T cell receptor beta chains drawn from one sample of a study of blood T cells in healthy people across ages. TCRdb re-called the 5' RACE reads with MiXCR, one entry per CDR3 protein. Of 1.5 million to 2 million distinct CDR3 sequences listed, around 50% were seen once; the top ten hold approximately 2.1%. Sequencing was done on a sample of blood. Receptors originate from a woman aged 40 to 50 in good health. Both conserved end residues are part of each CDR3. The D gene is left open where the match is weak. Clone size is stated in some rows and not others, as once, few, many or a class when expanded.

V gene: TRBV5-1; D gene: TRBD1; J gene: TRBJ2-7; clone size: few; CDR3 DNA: TGCGCCACCGAAACGGGACAGGGGGCTTACTCGACATACGAGCAGTACTTC; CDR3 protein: CATETGQGAYSTYEQYF
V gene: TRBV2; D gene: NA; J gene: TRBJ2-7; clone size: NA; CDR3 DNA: TGTGCCAGCAAGGGGGGGGGCGAGCAGTACTTC; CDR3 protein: CASKGGGEQYF
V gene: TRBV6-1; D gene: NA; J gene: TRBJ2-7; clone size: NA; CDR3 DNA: TGTGCCAGCAGATTGGGTCCTACCCCCCACGAGCAGTACTTC; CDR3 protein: CASRLGPTPHEQYF
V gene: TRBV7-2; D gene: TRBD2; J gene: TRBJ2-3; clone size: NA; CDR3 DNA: TGTGCCAGCAGCTCTACTAGCGGGGTGTTCGCTAGCACAGATACGCAGTATTTT; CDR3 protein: CASSSTSGVFASTDTQYF
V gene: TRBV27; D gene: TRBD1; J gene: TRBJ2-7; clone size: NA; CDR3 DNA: TGTGCCAGCAGTTTCACAGGGGTTGGCTACGAGCAGTACTTC; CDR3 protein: CASSFTGVGYEQYF
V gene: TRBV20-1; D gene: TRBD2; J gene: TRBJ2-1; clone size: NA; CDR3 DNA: TGCAGTGCTAGAGATGTTGGGGACTACCCTAGGAATGAGCAGTTCTTC; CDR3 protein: CSARDVGDYPRNEQFF
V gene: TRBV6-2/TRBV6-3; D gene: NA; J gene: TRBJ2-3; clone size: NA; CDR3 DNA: TGTGCCAGCAGTTACCCAGGACAGCGACCGCGAGGACAGTATTTT; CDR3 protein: CASSYPGQRPRGQYF
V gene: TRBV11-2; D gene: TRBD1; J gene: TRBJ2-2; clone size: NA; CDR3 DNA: TGTGCCAGCAGCTTACGGACAGGGTGGGACTTGGCGAACACCGGGGAGCTGTTTTTT; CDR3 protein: CASSLRTGWDLANTGELFF
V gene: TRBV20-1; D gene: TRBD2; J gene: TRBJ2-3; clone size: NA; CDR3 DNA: TGCAGTGCTAGAGTTCTCTGGACTAGCTCCGTGCCCTGGACCACAGATACGCAGTATTTT; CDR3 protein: CSARVLWTSSVPWTTDTQYF
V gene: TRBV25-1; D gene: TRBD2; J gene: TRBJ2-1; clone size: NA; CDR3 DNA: TGTGCCAGCAGGGCGCATGTTGGCGGGGGGGCCGACGGTGAGCAGTTCTTC; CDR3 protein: CASRAHVGGGADGEQFF
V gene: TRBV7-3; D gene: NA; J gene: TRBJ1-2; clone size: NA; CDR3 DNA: TGTGCCAGCAGCTCGGGACACGGATCGGGCTACACCTTC; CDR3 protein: CASSSGHGSGYTF
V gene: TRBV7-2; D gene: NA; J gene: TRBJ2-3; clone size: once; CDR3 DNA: TGTGCCAGCAGCTTAGCAGGGTCGACAGCAGATACGCAGTATTTT; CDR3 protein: CASSLAGSTADTQYF
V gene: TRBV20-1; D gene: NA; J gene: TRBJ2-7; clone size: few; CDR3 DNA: TGCAGAACTGGGACTTCCTACGAGCAGTACTTC; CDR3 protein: CRTGTSYEQYF
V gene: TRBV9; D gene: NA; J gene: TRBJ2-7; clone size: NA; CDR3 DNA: TGTGCCAGCAGCGTAGATCCGGGGCGGATATTCTACGAGCAGTACTTC; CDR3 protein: CASSVDPGRIFYEQYF
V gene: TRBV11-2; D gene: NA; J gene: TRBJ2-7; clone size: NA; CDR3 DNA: TGTGCCAGCAGTAGGGAATCCCTCGAGCAGTACTTC; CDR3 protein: CASSRESLEQYF
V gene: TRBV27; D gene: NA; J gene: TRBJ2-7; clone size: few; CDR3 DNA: TGTGCCAGCAGTTTATACTCGGGAGCCTACGAGCAGTACTTC; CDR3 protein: CASSLYSGAYEQYF
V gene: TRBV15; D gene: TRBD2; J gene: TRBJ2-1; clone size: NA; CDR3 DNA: TGTGCCACCAGTAGGGATACTAGCGGGGGGCTCTACAATGAGCAGTTCTTC; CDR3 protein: CATSRDTSGGLYNEQFF
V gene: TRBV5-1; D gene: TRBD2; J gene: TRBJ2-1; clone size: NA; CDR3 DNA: TGCGCCAGCAGCTCTCAAACCCAGCGGGGGAGCTCCTACAATGAGCAGTTCTTC; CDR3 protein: CASSSQTQRGSSYNEQFF
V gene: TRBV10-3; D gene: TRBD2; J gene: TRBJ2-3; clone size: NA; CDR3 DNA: TGTGCCATCGGGGAGGGGATCCTCACAGATACGCAGTATTTT; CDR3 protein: CAIGEGILTDTQYF
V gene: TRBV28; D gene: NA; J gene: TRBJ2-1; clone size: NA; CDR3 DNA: TGTGCCAGCAGTTCCCAAGGGGGGACCTCCTACAATGAGCAGTTCTTC; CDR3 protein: CASSSQGGTSYNEQFF
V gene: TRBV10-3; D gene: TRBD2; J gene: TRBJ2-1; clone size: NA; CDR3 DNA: TGTGCCATCAGCCCACTCGGACTAGCCCCCCACAATGAGCAGTTCTTC; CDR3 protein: CAISPLGLAPHNEQFF
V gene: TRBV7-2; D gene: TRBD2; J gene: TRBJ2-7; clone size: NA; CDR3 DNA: TGTGCCAGCAGCCGACGGGGGGTTGTTGGCGAGCAGTACTTC; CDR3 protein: CASSRRGVVGEQYF
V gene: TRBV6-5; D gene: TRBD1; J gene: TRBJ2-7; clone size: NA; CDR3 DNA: TGTGCCAGCGGACAGGGGGTGACCTACGAGCAGTACTTC; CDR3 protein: CASGQGVTYEQYF
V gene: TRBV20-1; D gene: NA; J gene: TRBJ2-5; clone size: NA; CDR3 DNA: TGCAGTGCTGACGGACAGCAGGGTGGAGAGACCCAGTACTTC; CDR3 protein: CSADGQQGGETQYF
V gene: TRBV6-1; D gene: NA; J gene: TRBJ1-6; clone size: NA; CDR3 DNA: TGTGCCAGCACCTTAAACACAGGAAATTCACCCCTCCACTTT; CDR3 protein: CASTLNTGNSPLHF
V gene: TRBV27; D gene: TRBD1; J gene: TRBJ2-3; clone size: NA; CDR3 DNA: TGTGCCAGCAGCCCCATGGGACAGGGGGCGGATTCGCAGTATTTT; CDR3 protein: CASSPMGQGADSQYF
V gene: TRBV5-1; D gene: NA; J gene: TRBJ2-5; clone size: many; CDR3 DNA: TGCGCCAGCAGCTTGGCCTTGGGGGCCGGAGAGACCCAGTACTTC; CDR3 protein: CASSLALGAGETQYF
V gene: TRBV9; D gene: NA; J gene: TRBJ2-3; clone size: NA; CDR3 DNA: TGTGCCAGCAGCGTAGTCGGCGGGGAGAGCACAGATACGCAGTATTTT; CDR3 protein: CASSVVGGESTDTQYF
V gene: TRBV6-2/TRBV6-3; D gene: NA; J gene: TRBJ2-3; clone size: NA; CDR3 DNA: TGTGCCAGCAAAGGCCAGGCCCTTTTCACAGATACGCAGTATTTT; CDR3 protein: CASKGQALFTDTQYF
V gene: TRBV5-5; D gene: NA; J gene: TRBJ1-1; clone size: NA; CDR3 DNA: TGTGCCAGCAGCTTGGAGGGACCAACCTCTGAAGCTTTCTTT; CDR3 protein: CASSLEGPTSEAFF
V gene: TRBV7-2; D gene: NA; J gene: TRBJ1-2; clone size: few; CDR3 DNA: TGTGCCAGCAGCTTGGGCGCCTTCGTCTATGGCTACACCTTC; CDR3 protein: CASSLGAFVYGYTF
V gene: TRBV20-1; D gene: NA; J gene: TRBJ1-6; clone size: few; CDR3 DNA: TGCAGTGCTAGAGATCAGGACCTTCTTGGGGGTGGGAATTCACCCCTCCACTTT; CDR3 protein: CSARDQDLLGGGNSPLHF
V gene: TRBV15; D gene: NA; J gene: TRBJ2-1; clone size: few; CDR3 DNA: TGTGCCACCAGCAGAGATAGAGGAAGGCGTGAGCAGTTCTTC; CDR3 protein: CATSRDRGRREQFF
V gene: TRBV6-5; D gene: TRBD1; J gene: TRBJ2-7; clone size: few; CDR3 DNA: TGTGCCAGCAGCTCGACCTGGACAGGGACCTACGAGCAGTACTTC; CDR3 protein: CASSSTWTGTYEQYF
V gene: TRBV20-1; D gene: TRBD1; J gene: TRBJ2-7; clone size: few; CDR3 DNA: TGCAGTGCTAGAGATTGGAGGCACAGGGGGAGATCCTACGAGCAGTACTTC; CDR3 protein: CSARDWRHRGRSYEQYF
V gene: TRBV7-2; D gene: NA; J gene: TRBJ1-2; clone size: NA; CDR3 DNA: TGTGCCAGCAGCTTACCGACAGACTATGGCTACACCTTC; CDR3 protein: CASSLPTDYGYTF
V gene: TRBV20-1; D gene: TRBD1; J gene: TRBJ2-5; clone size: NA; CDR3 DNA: TGCAGTGCTAGTGGGCCGGGACAGGGAGAGTGGGTTCAAGAGACCCAGTACTTC; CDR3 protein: CSASGPGQGEWVQETQYF
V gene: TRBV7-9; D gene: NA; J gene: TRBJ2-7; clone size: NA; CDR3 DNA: TGTGCCAGCAGCTTAGAAGGGCGGATTACCTACGAGCAGTACTTC; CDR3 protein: CASSLEGRITYEQYF
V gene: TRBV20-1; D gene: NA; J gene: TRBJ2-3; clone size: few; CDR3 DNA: TGCAGTGCTAGACCCCTCCGGCAAACTAGCACAGATACGCAGTATTTT; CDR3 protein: CSARPLRQTSTDTQYF
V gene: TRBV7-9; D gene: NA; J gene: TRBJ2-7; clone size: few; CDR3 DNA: TGTGCCAGCAGCGCGACCAGTGGGGTCTCCTACGAGCAGTACTTC; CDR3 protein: CASSATSGVSYEQYF
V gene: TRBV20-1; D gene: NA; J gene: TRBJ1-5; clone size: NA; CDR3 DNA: TGCAGTGAACAGGGACCCAATCAGCCCCAGCATTTT; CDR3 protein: CSEQGPNQPQHF
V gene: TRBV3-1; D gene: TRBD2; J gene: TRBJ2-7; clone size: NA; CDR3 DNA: TGTGCCAGCAGCCAAGACTCAACATTAGCGGGGGTGATCTCCTACGAGCAGTACTTC; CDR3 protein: CASSQDSTLAGVISYEQYF
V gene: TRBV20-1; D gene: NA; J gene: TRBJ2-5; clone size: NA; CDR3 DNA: TGCAGTGCTGGGGGACGTCAAGGGGAGGCACAAGAGACCCAGTACTTC; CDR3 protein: CSAGGRQGEAQETQYF
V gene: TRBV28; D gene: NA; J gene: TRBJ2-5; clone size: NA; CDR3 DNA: TGTGCCAGCGGTGGACGTACTAGGGTCCAGTACTTC; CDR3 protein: CASGGRTRVQYF
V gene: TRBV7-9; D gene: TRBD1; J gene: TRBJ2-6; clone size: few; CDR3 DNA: TGTGCCAGCAGCACCTGGACAGGGGCTGGGGCCAACGTCCTGACTTTC; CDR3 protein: CASSTWTGAGANVLTF
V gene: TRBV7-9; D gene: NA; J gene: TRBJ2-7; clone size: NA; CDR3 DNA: TGTGCCAGCAGCTCCCCGGACTCCAGAGGCTACGAGCAGTACTTC; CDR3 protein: CASSSPDSRGYEQYF
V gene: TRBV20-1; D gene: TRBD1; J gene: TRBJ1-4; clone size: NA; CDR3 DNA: TGCAGTGCCCCGCGGCAGGGGGCTAATGAAAAACTGTTTTTT; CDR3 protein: CSAPRQGANEKLFF
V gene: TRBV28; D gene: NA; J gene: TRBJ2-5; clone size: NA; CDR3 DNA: TGTGCCAGCAGTTATTATGGTGAGGAGCATCAAGAGACCCAGTACTTC; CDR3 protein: CASSYYGEEHQETQYF
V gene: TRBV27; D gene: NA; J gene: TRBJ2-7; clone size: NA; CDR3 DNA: TGTGCCAGCAGTTCGCTCGGGGCGGACGGCGTAGAGCAGTACTTC; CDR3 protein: CASSSLGADGVEQYF
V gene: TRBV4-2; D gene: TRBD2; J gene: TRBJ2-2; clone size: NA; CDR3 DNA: TGTGCCAGCAGCCTCGAAGCGGGGGGGCCGAGCGGGGAGCTGTTTTTT; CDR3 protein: CASSLEAGGPSGELFF
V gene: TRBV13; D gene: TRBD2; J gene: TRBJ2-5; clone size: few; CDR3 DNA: TGTGCCAGCAGCTTAGGCGGACTAGCGGCGGAGACCCAGTACTTC; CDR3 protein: CASSLGGLAAETQYF
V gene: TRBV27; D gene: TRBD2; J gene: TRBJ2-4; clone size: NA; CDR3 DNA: TGTGCCAGCAGTTTACTGTTTGCGGGGGGGGGAAACATTCAGTACTTC; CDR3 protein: CASSLLFAGGGNIQYF
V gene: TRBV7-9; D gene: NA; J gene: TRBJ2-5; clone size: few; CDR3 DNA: TGTGCCAGCACCCTTAGTCTGAAGGGGCCAGAGACCCAGTACTTC; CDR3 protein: CASTLSLKGPETQYF
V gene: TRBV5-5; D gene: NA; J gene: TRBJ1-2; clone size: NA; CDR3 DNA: TGTGCCAGCAGCTTGTCGGCAGGACTTAACTATGGCTACACCTTC; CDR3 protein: CASSLSAGLNYGYTF
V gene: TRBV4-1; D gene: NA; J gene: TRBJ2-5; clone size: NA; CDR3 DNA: TGCGCCAGCAGCCAAGACTCGTTGCAGTACTTC; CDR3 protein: CASSQDSLQYF
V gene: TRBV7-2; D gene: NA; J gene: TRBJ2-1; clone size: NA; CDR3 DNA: TGTGCCAGCAGCGTAGGCCCCCCTACGGATGAGCAGTTCTTC; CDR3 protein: CASSVGPPTDEQFF
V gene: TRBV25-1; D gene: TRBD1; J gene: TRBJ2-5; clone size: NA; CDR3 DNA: TGTGCCAGCAGTGACCCGGGACAGGGTAGAGAGACCCAGTACTTC; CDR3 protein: CASSDPGQGRETQYF
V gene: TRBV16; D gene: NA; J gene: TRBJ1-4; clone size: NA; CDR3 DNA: TGTGCCAGCAGCCGCTACAATGTCGGACAGTTGGGGGAAAAACTGTTTTTT; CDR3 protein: CASSRYNVGQLGEKLFF